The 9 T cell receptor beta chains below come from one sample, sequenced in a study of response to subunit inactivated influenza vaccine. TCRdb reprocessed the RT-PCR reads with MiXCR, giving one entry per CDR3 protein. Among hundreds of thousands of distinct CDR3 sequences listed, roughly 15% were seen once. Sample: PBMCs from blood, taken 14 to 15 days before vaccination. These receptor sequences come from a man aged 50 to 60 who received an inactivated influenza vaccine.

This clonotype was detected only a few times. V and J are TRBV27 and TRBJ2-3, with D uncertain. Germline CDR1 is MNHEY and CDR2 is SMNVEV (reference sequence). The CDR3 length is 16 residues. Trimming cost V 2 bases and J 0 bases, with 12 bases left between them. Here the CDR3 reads CASSLSHLASTDTQYF. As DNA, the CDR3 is TGTGCCAGCAGTTTAAGTCATCTGGCTAGCACAGATACGCAGTATTTT.

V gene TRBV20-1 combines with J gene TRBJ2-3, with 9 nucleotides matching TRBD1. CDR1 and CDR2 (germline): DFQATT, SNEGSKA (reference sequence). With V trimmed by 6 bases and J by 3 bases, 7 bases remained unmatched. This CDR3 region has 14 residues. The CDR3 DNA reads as TGCAGTGCAACAGGGGGCGAGAGGACAGATACGCAGTATTTT. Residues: CSATGGERTDTQYF.

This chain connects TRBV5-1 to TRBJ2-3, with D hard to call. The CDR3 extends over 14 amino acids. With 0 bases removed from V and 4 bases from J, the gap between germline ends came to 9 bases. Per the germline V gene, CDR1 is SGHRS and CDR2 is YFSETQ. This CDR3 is CASSLAQLPDTQYF. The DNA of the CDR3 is TGCGCCAGCAGCTTGGCACAGCTTCCAGATACGCAGTATTTT.

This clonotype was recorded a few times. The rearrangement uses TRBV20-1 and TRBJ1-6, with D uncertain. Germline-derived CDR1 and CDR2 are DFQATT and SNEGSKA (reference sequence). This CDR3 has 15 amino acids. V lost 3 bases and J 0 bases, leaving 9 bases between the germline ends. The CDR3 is CSASPESSYNSPLHF. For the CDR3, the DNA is TGCAGTGCTAGTCCCGAAAGCTCCTATAATTCACCCCTCCACTTT.

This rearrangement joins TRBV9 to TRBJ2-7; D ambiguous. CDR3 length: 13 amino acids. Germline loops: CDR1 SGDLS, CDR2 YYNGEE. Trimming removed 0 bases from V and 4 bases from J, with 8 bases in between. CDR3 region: CASSVGAEYEQYF. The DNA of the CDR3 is TGTGCCAGCAGCGTAGGGGCGGAGTACGAGCAGTACTTC. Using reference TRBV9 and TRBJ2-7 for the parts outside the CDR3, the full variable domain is DSGVTQTPKHLITATGQRVTLRCSPRSGDLSVYWYQQSLDQGLQFLIQYYNGEERAKGNILERFSAQQFPDLHSELNLSSLELGDSALYFCASSVGAEYEQYFGPGTRLTVT.

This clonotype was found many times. The CDR3 sequence: CASSRHGATMNTEAFF. For the CDR3, the DNA is TGTGCCAGCAGCAGGCATGGGGCAACGATGAACACTGAAGCTTTCTTT. The chain has TRBV21-1 and TRBJ1-1; the DNA was not compared with TRBD1, the D call given in the table. TRBV21-1 is a known pseudogene. There are 16 residues in the CDR3.

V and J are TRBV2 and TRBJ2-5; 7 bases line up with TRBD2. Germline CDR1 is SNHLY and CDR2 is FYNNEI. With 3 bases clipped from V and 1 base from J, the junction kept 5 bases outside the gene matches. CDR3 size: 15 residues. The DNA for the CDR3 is TGTGCCAGCAGTGACAGCGGGATCGGCCAAGAGACCCAGTACTTC. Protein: CASSDSGIGQETQYF.

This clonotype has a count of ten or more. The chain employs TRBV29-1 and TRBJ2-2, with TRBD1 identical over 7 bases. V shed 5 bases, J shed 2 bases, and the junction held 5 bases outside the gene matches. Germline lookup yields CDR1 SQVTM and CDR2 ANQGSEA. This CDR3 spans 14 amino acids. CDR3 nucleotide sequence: TGCAGCGTTCGTACAGGGGCAAACACCGGGGAGCTGTTTTTT. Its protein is CSVRTGANTGELFF.

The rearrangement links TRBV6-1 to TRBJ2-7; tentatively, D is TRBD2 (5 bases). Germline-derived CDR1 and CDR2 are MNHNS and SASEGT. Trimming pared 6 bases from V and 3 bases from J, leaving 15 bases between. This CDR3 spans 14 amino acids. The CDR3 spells CASRPTSGFYEQYF. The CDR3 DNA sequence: TGTGCCAGCAGACCAACGTCGGGGTTCTACGAGCAGTACTTC.